This is a list of T cell receptor beta chains from one sample in a study of CD8 T cells in Susac syndrome. TCRdb ran MiXCR on the immunoSEQ multiplex PCR reads and lists one entry per CDR3 protein. This table has 1,500 or so distinct CDR3 sequences, about three fifths appearing once. Sequencing was carried out using CD8+ TEMRA cells from PBMCs. These receptors all stem from a human donor with Susac syndrome. Both conserved end residues are part of each CDR3. The D gene is left open where the match is weak. Expanded clones get a size class; other rows say once, few or many, or leave the size out.

V	J	size	D	DNA	CDR3
TRBV19	TRBJ1-2	.	.	TGTGCCAGTAGTACTTACAATGACAGGACCTCCTATGGCTACACCTTC	CASSTYNDRTSYGYTF
TRBV3-1	TRBJ2-1	.	.	TGTGCCAGCAGCCAAGGGAGGCTGGAGCAGTTCTTC	CASSQGRLEQFF
TRBV27	TRBJ1-2	.	.	TGTGCCAGCAGTTCTTCTAACTATGGCTACACCTTC	CASSSSNYGYTF
TRBV7-9	TRBJ2-2	.	TRBD2	TGTGCCAGCAGCTACCCGGGGGGCACCGGGGAGCTGTTTTTT	CASSYPGGTGELFF
TRBV4-2	TRBJ2-5	.	.	TGTGCCAGCAGCCTGCAACTCGGGCAAGAGACCCAGTACTTC	CASSLQLGQETQYF
TRBV12-3/TRBV12-4	TRBJ1-1	once	TRBD1	TGTGCCAGCAGTCCCACCGGGACAGGGGGCACTGAAGCTTCCTTT	CASSPTGTGGTEASF
TRBV23-1	TRBJ1-2	.	.	TGCGCCAGCAGTCAAATCCGCATGGCCAATAGGCCTAACTATGGCTACACCTTC	CASSQIRMANRPNYGYTF
TRBV7-9	TRBJ1-5	.	TRBD1	TGTGCCAGCAGCCAGAAGGGGGCTGGCAATCATCCCCATCATTTT	CASSQKGAGNHPHHF
TRBV11-2	TRBJ1-4	large	.	TGTGCCATCATCCCCCCCCAGGCAGGGGCTAATGAAAAACTGTTTTTT	CAIIPPQAGANEKLFF
TRBV6-1	TRBJ1-5	few	.	TGTGCCAGCAGTGGTCGGGCGGGGGCCCGGGGCAATCAGCCCCAGCATTTT	CASSGRAGARGNQPQHF
TRBV2	TRBJ2-1	.	.	TGTGCCAGCAGTGCTGGGAAAGAGCAGTTCTTC	CASSAGKEQFF
TRBV7-9	TRBJ1-4	.	.	TGTGCCAGCAGCTCCGACCGGGCAGGGGCTAATGAAAAACTGTTTTTT	CASSSDRAGANEKLFF
TRBV4-3	TRBJ1-2	.	.	TGCGCCAGCAGCCAAGATGGGACTGATTATGGCTACACCTTC	CASSQDGTDYGYTF
TRBV4-3	TRBJ2-3	.	TRBD2	TGCGCCAGCAGCCAAGTTGGGCGGGGGGAAGTAGATACGCAGTATTTT	CASSQVGRGEVDTQYF
TRBV3-1	TRBJ2-5	.	.	TGTGCCAGCATCCAAGATCTCGCAGGTGGTTTGGAGACCCAGTACTTC	CASIQDLAGGLETQYF
TRBV29-1	TRBJ2-3	large	TRBD1	TGCAGCGGCCTGGACAGGGCCTGGACAGATACGCAGTATTTT	CSGLDRAWTDTQYF
TRBV3-1	TRBJ2-7	.	.	TGTGCCTGCAGCCCAGCGGTCCGCGGGGCAGGCGAGCAGTACTTC	CACSPAVRGAGEQYF
TRBV9	TRBJ2-7	.	TRBD2	TGTGCCCGCAGCGACCAGCGGGGGGGAGGGACCTACGAGCAGTACTTC	CARSDQRGGGTYEQYF
TRBV13	TRBJ2-3	.	TRBD2	TGTGCCAGCAGCTCTGGACTAGCGGGGGATGCAGATACGCAGTATTTT	CASSSGLAGDADTQYF
TRBV7-9	TRBJ2-1	.	.	TGTGCCAGCAGCTCCCACACAGGGATCTACAATGAGCAGTTCTTC	CASSSHTGIYNEQFF
TRBV4-1	TRBJ2-2	few	.	TGCGCCAGCAGCCAAGGTGTCACCGGGGAGCTGTTTTTT	CASSQGVTGELFF
TRBV11-2	TRBJ2-7	few	.	TGTGCCAGCAGCTTAATCGGCGGTCCAGCGGTAGGCTACGAGCAGTACTTC	CASSLIGGPAVGYEQYF
TRBV7-3	TRBJ2-5	large	TRBD1	TGTGCCAGCAGCCACCGGGACAGGGAGGGAGAGACCCAGTACTTC	CASSHRDREGETQYF
TRBV7-9	TRBJ2-5	.	TRBD1	TGTGCCAGCAGCTCCGGGACAGGGGGCGGCCAAGAGACCCAGTACTTC	CASSSGTGGGQETQYF
TRBV13	TRBJ2-2	.	TRBD2	TGTGCCAGCACCTTCTCGGTTCCGGACGGGGGGGTGGGGACCGGGGAGCTGTTTTTT	CASTFSVPDGGVGTGELFF
TRBV7-9	TRBJ2-6	.	.	TGTGCCAGCAGCCTAGGAGCATACCATGACAAAAGTCGGGCCAACGTCCTGACTTTC	CASSLGAYHDKSRANVLTF
TRBV27	TRBJ1-2	.	TRBD1	TGTGCCAGCAGTTTATTCCGACAGGGTCTCGATGGCTACTCCTTC	CASSLFRQGLDGYSF
TRBV6-1	TRBJ2-5	.	TRBD2	TGTGCCAGCAGTATGGGGACTAGCCTCTCCGGGGAGACCCTCTACTTC	CASSMGTSLSGETLYF
TRBV20-1	TRBJ1-5	.	TRBD1	TGCAGTGCCACCAGGGGGGGTAGCAATCAGCCCCAGCATTTT	CSATRGGSNQPQHF
TRBV19	TRBJ1-3	.	.	TGTGCCAGTAGTATAGATTTCGACTCTGGAAACACCATATATTTT	CASSIDFDSGNTIYF
TRBV2	TRBJ1-5	.	TRBD1	TGTGCCAGCGCCCTGGGACAGGGTCTGGTGATCGGCAATCAGCCCCAGCATTTT	CASALGQGLVIGNQPQHF
TRBV6-1	TRBJ1-2	.	.	TGTGCCAGCAGTCAGATGGACCAGGGATTAGGTGGCTACACCTTC	CASSQMDQGLGGYTF
TRBV6-4	TRBJ2-7	.	.	TGTGCCAGCAGTCGATCGGACAGTCCGGACTACGAGCAGTACTTC	CASSRSDSPDYEQYF
TRBV4-3	TRBJ1-5	.	.	TGCGCCAGCAGCCAAGATTTCGTTTCGGGACAGCCCCAGCATTTT	CASSQDFVSGQPQHF
TRBV6-1	TRBJ2-7	.	.	TGTGCCAGCAGTCCCACCACAGGGTTGCCCTACGAGCAGTACTTC	CASSPTTGLPYEQYF
TRBV5-4	TRBJ1-2	.	.	TGTGCCAGCCGAGAATCCATACCAGGAAAGACCTATGGCTACACCTTC	CASRESIPGKTYGYTF
TRBV5-1	TRBJ1-5	.	TRBD1	TGCGCCAGCAGCTTAGGACAGGGCGACCAGCCCCAGCATTTT	CASSLGQGDQPQHF
TRBV7-9	TRBJ2-2	large	.	TGTGCCAGCAGCTCCGACCGGGACTCTGTGAACGGGGAGCTGTTTTTT	CASSSDRDSVNGELFF
TRBV12-3/TRBV12-4	TRBJ1-1	.	.	TGTGCCAGCACCCTGGGGTTGACTGAAGCTTTCTTT	CASTLGLTEAFF
TRBV7-9	TRBJ1-2	large	TRBD1	TGTGCCAGCAGCGGGGACAGGGGCGCCTATGGCTACACCTTC	CASSGDRGAYGYTF
TRBV6-2/TRBV6-3	TRBJ2-1	.	TRBD2	TGTGCCAGCAGTGGGGGACTAGCGGGGGCGTACAATGAGCAGTTCTTC	CASSGGLAGAYNEQFF
TRBV4-1	TRBJ2-7	few	.	TGCGCCAGCAGCCAATTACCAGGAAGCTCCTACGAGCAGTACTTC	CASSQLPGSSYEQYF
TRBV12-3/TRBV12-4	TRBJ2-1	.	.	TGTGCCAGCAGTCCGGGACCGCCGAACAATGAGCAGTTCTTC	CASSPGPPNNEQFF
TRBV6-5	TRBJ2-3	.	.	TGTGCCAGCTGTTACACAGGGTTAGGCACAGATACGCAGTTTTTT	CASCYTGLGTDTQFF
TRBV9	TRBJ2-3	large	TRBD1	TGTGCCAGCAGCTCCCGCCGACAGGGGCCTCCCACAGATACGCAGTATTTT	CASSSRRQGPPTDTQYF
TRBV5-1	TRBJ1-1	.	.	TGCGCCAGCAGCTTCGAGCTGAACACTGAAGCTTTCTTT	CASSFELNTEAFF
TRBV11-2	TRBJ2-1	.	.	TGTGCCAGCAGCTTGGGGGTAGGCCCCTACAATGAGCAGTTCTTC	CASSLGVGPYNEQFF
TRBV11-2	TRBJ1-5	few	.	TGTGCCAGCACCACGGGGGGGCCAGGGAATCAGCCCCAGCATTTT	CASTTGGPGNQPQHF
TRBV7-9	TRBJ1-6	.	.	TGTGCCAGCAGCTCCGGGACAAATTATAATTCACCCCTCCACTTT	CASSSGTNYNSPLHF
TRBV12-3/TRBV12-4	TRBJ2-1	large	TRBD2	TGTGCCAGCAGCCAGGGACTAAATGAGCAGTTCTTC	CASSQGLNEQFF
TRBV7-9	TRBJ2-3	.	.	TGTGCCAGCAGCTTAGCCGTACAGAGCACAGATACGCAGTATTTT	CASSLAVQSTDTQYF
TRBV18	TRBJ2-7	few	.	TGTGCCAGCTCACCGCACCCCTCCAGCTCCTACGAGCAGTACTTC	CASSPHPSSSYEQYF